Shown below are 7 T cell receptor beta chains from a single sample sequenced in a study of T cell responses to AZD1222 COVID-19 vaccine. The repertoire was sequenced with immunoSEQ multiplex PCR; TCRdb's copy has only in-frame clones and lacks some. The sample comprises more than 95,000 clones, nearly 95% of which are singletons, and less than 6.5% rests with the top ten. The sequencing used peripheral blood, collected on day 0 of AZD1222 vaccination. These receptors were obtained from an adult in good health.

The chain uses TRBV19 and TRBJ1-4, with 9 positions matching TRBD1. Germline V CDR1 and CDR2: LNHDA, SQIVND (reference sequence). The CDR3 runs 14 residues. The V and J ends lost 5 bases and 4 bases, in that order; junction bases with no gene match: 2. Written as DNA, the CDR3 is TGTGCCAGTAGTGGGACAGGGCTTAATGAAAAACTGTTTTTT. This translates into CASSGTGLNEKLFF.

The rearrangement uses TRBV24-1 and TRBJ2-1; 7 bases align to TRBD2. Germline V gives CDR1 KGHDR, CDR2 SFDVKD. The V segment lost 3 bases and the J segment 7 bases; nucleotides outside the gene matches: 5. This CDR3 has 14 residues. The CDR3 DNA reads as TGTGCCACCAGTGATCCTCTAGCGGAGAATGAGCAGTTCTTC. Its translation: CATSDPLAENEQFF.

CDR3 region: CASSPDWYSAFF. CDR3 sequence (DNA): TGTGCCAGCAGCCCGGACTGGTACTCAGCTTTCTTT. The genes are TRBV12-3 or TRBV12-4 and TRBJ1-1, with D unresolved. This CDR3 comprises 12 residues. Deletions cut 6 bases from V and 10 bases from J, with 15 bases between.

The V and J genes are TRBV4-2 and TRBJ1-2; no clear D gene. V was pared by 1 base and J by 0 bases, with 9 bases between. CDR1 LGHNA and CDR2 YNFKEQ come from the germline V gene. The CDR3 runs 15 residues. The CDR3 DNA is TGTGCCAGCAGCCAAGTTAAGAATTCTAACTATGGCTACACCTTC. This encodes CASSQVKNSNYGYTF.

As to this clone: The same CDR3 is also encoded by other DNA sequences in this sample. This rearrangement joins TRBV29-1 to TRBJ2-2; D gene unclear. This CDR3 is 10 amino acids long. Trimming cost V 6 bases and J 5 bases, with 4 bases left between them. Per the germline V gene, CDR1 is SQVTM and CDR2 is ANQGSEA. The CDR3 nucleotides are TGCAGCGTCCTAACCGGGGAGCTGTTTTTT. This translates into CSVLTGELFF.

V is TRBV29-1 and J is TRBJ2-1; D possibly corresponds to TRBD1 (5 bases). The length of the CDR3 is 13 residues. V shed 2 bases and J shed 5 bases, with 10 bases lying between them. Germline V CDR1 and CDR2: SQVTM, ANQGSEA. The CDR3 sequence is CSVESTDHNEQFF. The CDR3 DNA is TGCAGCGTTGAATCGACAGATCACAATGAGCAGTTCTTC.

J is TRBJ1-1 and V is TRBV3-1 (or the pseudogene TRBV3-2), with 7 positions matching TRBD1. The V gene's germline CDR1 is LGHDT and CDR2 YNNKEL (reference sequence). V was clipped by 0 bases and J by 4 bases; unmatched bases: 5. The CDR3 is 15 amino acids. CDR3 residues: CASSQDKDRTTEAFF. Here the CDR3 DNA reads TGTGCCAGCAGCCAAGATAAGGACAGGACCACTGAAGCTTTCTTT.